This entry lists 25 T cell receptor beta chains sequenced from one sample in a study of low-dose radiotherapy and immunotherapy resistance in tumors. Documented time point: before trial treatment. Both TCRalpha and TCRbeta chains were reverse transcribed with V-gene-specific primers. With a V-primer adapter and a constant-region primer, TCRs were amplified for around 20 PCR cycles. TCRdb independently ran MiXCR on the reads; one entry per CDR3 protein. The sample has 57,000 or so distinct CDR3 sequences, under 30% seen once. The sequencing used PBMCs, collected before treatment. These receptor sequences come from a male donor with prostate cancer.

This clonotype was seen ten or more times. This chain uses TRBV2 with TRBJ1-1; D is possibly TRBD1 (5 bases). V shed 6 bases and J shed 1 base, with 12 bases lying between them. The CDR3 totals 14 residues. Germline CDR1 is SNHLY and CDR2 is FYNNEI. In DNA, the CDR3 is TGTGCCAGCAGCGCCGACAGAACGAACACTGAAGCTTTCTTT. It is translated as CASSADRTNTEAFF.

This clonotype was recorded at least ten times. The chain combines TRBV12-3 or TRBV12-4 with TRBJ2-2; D remains ambiguous. V lost 7 bases and J lost 7, with 7 bases in between. The CDR3 covers 11 residues. Here the CDR3 reads CASNLNGELFF. The CDR3 nucleotides are TGTGCCAGCAACCTGAACGGGGAGCTGTTTTTT.

Worth noting for this clonotype: A far larger clone is a single base away, which makes a read error likely. The chain has TRBV5-1 and TRBJ2-1; D gene unclear. Germline loops: CDR1 SGHRS, CDR2 YFSETQ. Trimming removed 3 bases at V and 10 bases at J, with 14 bases between. The CDR3 is 13 amino acids. In DNA, the CDR3 is TGCGCCAGCAGCTCGACCGGGTTTGAGGAGCAGTTCTTC. Amino acid sequence: CASSSTGFEEQFF.

The J gene is TRBJ1-2, the V gene TRBV6-5; D may be TRBD1 (5 bases). The germline V gene encodes CDR1 MNHEY and CDR2 SVGAGI. The V end was cut by 7 bases, the J end by 4 bases, with 31 bases between. The CDR3 totals 19 residues. CDR3 in DNA: TGTGCCAGCATCAGAGGATACAGCGGGGCTTCCCCTCAGGGCTATGGCTACACCTTC. Translating it yields CASIRGYSGASPQGYGYTF.

This clonotype has at least ten counts. This chain links TRBV19 with TRBJ2-2; a weak D match, TRBD1 (6 bases). There are 16 residues in the CDR3. V dropped 3 bases and J dropped 3 bases, with 14 bases sitting between them. CDR1 LNHDA and CDR2 SQIVND come from the germline V gene (reference sequence). CDR3 residues: CASSIWGRGDTGELFF. The CDR3 DNA reads as TGTGCCAGTAGTATCTGGGGGCGCGGTGACACCGGGGAGCTGTTTTTT.

This clonotype was seen repeatedly, ten times or more. This chain uses TRBV5-1 with TRBJ2-2; D is ambiguous. V was trimmed by 4 bases and J by 8 bases, leaving 9 bases between them. CDR1 and CDR2 (germline): SGHRS, YFSETQ. CDR3 length: 12 residues. The DNA for the CDR3 is TGCGCCAGCAGCCCTGAGTTGGGGGAGCTGTTTTTT. It encodes CASSPELGELFF.

This clonotype came up many times. The rearrangement links TRBV11-2 to TRBJ1-2; D may be TRBD1 (5 bases). The CDR3 extends over 14 amino acids. CDR1 SGHAT and CDR2 FQNNGV come from the germline V gene. V lost 1 base to trimming and J lost 8 bases, with 14 bases between them. The DNA for the CDR3 is TGTGCCAGCAGCTTAGCGCGGAGCTCAGGGGGCTACACCTTC. Amino acids: CASSLARSSGGYTF. The variable domain in full, completed from reference TRBV11-2 and TRBJ1-2, reads EAGVAQSPRYKIIEKRQSVAFWCNPISGHATLYWYQQILGQGPKLLIQFQNNGVVDDSQLPKDRFSAERLKGVDSTLKIQPAKLEDSAVYLCASSLARSSGGYTFGSGTRLTVV.

Of note for this clonotype: The likely explanation is a read error, given a far larger clone one base away. The chain recombines TRBV29-1 with TRBJ2-1, with TRBD1 matching 8 bases. Germline V gene sequence: CDR1 SQVTM, CDR2 ANQGSEA. The CDR3 consists of 12 residues. J lost 10 bases, V lost 4 bases, and 6 bases had no gene match. CDR3 protein: CSVGQGSYEQFF. The CDR3 DNA reads as TGCAGCGTTGGACAGGGGTCCTACGAGCAGTTCTTC.

In the case of this clonotype: This may be a read error, as it is one base from a much larger clone. The chain links TRBV7-2 to TRBJ2-5; 10 bases align to TRBD2. CDR1 and CDR2 from the germline V gene are SGHTA and FQGNSA. This CDR3 spans 15 amino acids. The CDR3 region has the DNA TGTGTCAGCAGCCGGGGACTAGCGCTTCAAGAGACCCAGTACTTC. Protein: CVSSRGLALQETQYF.

Concerning this clonotype: The likely explanation is a read error, given a far larger clone one base away. This chain uses TRBV10-3 with TRBJ1-6, with TRBD1 matching over 8 bases. Trimming took 2 bases from V and 13 from J; bases not matched to a gene: 13. Germline V lookup: CDR1 ENHRY, CDR2 SYGVKD. CDR3 size: 16 residues. The CDR3 spells CAISEIRQGPIKPLHF. The CDR3 bases are TGTGCCATCAGTGAGATAAGACAGGGGCCAATAAAGCCCCTCCACTTT.

This clonotype came up many times. V and J are TRBV7-3 and TRBJ2-5; 7 bases are a match to TRBD1. V dropped 5 bases and J dropped 3; count of bases not matched to a gene: 3. The germline CDR1 and CDR2 sequences are SGHTA and FQGTGA. This CDR3 has 13 residues. DNA of the CDR3: TGTGCCAGCAGCCCGGACAGGAAAGAGACCCAGTACTTC. Translation gives CASSPDRKETQYF.

The J gene is TRBJ1-4, the V gene TRBV7-6; D unclear. V was clipped by 3 bases and J by 8 bases, with 13 bases between them. The CDR3 extends over 14 amino acids. The germline CDR1 and CDR2 sequences are SGHVS and FNYEAQ. The CDR3 region is CASSFDLASEKLFF. CDR3 DNA sequence: TGTGCCAGCAGCTTTGATCTTGCTAGCGAAAAACTGTTTTTT. Looking up the rest from reference TRBV7-6 and TRBJ1-4 gives the full variable domain: GAGVSQSPRYKVTKRGQDVALRCDPISGHVSLYWYRQALGQGPEFLTYFNYEAQQDKSGLPNDRFSAERPEGSISTLTIQRTEQRDSAMYRCASSFDLASEKLFFGSGTQLSVL.

This clonotype was counted many times. The V gene is TRBV20-1, the J gene TRBJ2-1, with D hard to call. Germline CDR1 reads DFQATT; CDR2 reads SNEGSKA (reference sequence). CDR3 length equals 13 residues. V gave up 2 bases and J gave up 9 bases, with 14 bases separating them. The DNA of the CDR3 is TGCAGTGCTAGATCCGTAGTGCGGAGTGAGCAGTTCTTC. It translates to CSARSVVRSEQFF.

This clonotype was detected ten times or more. The chain couples TRBV30 to TRBJ2-1; 9 bases are a match to TRBD2. J lost 4 bases, V lost 3 bases, and 4 bases had no gene match. This CDR3 is 14 amino acids long. Germline V CDR1 and CDR2: GTSNPN, SVGIG (reference sequence). CDR3 sequence (DNA): TGTGCCTGGAGATCGCTAGCGGGGTACAATGAGCAGTTCTTC. It specifies CAWRSLAGYNEQFF.

This clonotype was picked up many times. The chain combines TRBV25-1 with TRBJ2-7; TRBD1 matches 7 bases. CDR1 is MGHDK, CDR2 SYGVNS, per germline. The CDR3 spans 16 residues. The ends lost 4 bases at V and 0 bases at J; junction bases unmatched: 9. The CDR3 coding sequence is TGTGCCAGCAGTGTCTGGGTCGCAGGGGGCTCCTACGAGCAGTACTTC. It encodes CASSVWVAGGSYEQYF.

The count of this clonotype is one. CDR3 sequence: CASSSTTLASEQYF. The CDR3 DNA follows: TGTGCCAGCAGCTCTACGACTTTAGCCTCGGAGCAGTACTTC. V is TRBV9 and J is TRBJ2-7, with D uncertain. The V and J ends lost 4 bases and 7 bases respectively, with 18 bases between them. The length of the CDR3 is 14 residues. Looked up from germline, CDR1 is SGDLS and CDR2 is YYNGEE. The full variable domain, its missing parts supplied by reference TRBV9 and TRBJ2-7, is DSGVTQTPKHLITATGQRVTLRCSPRSGDLSVYWYQQSLDQGLQFLIQYYNGEERAKGNILERFSAQQFPDLHSELNLSSLELGDSALYFCASSSTTLASEQYFGPGTRLTVT.

This chain connects TRBV20-1 to TRBJ2-3; 10 bases agree with TRBD2. The CDR3 extends over 17 amino acids. The germline gives CDR1 DFQATT, CDR2 SNEGSKA (reference sequence). J lost 0 bases, V lost 0 bases, and 6 bases had no gene match. The CDR3 protein is CSARDLAGGLSTDTQYF. Here the CDR3 DNA reads TGCAGTGCTAGAGATTTAGCGGGGGGCTTGAGCACAGATACGCAGTATTTT.

This clonotype was picked up many times. The V call is TRBV9, the J call TRBJ2-3; no clear D. Germline CDR1 is SGDLS and CDR2 is YYNGEE. Trimming removed 0 bases from V and 1 base from J, with 0 bases in between. The CDR3 runs 12 residues. The CDR3 loop is CASSVGTDTQYF. CDR3 nucleotides: TGTGCCAGCAGCGTAGGCACAGATACGCAGTATTTT.

This clonotype was found many times. The chain is built from TRBV12-3 or TRBV12-4 and TRBJ2-1; 8 bases match TRBD1. The V segment lost 6 bases and the J segment 0 bases; nucleotides outside the gene matches: 4. The CDR3 loop spans 15 amino acids. CDR3: CASRATGGSYNEQFF. The CDR3 nucleotides read TGTGCCAGCAGGGCAACAGGGGGCTCCTACAATGAGCAGTTCTTC.

This clonotype was seen ten or more times. The V and J genes are TRBV7-2 and TRBJ2-7; a weak D match, TRBD2 (6 bases). Germline V gene sequence: CDR1 SGHTA, CDR2 FQGNSA. The CDR3 is made up of 14 amino acids. V was shortened by 5 bases and J by 0 bases, with 11 bases between the two germline ends. CDR3 sequence: CASSPVGGSYEQYF. In DNA, the CDR3 is TGTGCCAGCAGCCCCGTCGGGGGCTCCTACGAGCAGTACTTC.

This clonotype was counted many times. The chain recombines TRBV4-1 with TRBJ2-7; no clear D gene. V lost 1 base and J 4 bases, leaving 8 bases between the germline ends. CDR1 is MGHRA, CDR2 YSYEKL, per germline. The CDR3 totals 13 residues. CDR3 protein: CASSQGYGYEQYF. In nucleotides, the CDR3 is TGCGCCAGCAGCCAAGGGTATGGGTACGAGCAGTACTTC.

Ten or more counts support this clonotype. The V and J genes are TRBV6-2 or TRBV6-3 and TRBJ1-6, with unresolved D. From germline, CDR1 is MNHEY and CDR2 SVGEGT. This CDR3 is 16 amino acids long. Trimming removed 5 bases at V and 5 bases at J, with 16 bases between. The chain's CDR3 is CASSELPMRNNSPLHF. CDR3 nucleotide sequence: TGTGCCAGCAGTGAACTCCCGATGAGAAATAATTCACCCCTCCACTTT.

About this clonotype itself: No DNA is shown, since the ends of the CDR3 on it are uncertain; the CDR3 is the one TCRdb lists. This rearrangement joins TRBV19 to TRBJ2-2; TRBD1 is the table's D call, not checked against the DNA. The CDR3 is 15 amino acids in total, end residues counted. Germline values: CDR1 LNHDA, CDR2 SQIVND (reference sequence). The CDR3 sequence: CASSISETGELFFFF.

This clonotype was seen ten or more times. V is TRBV5-1 and J is TRBJ2-5; 11 positions match TRBD1. The V and J ends lost 4 bases and 5 bases, in that order; junction bases with no gene match: 4. Germline V gene sequence: CDR1 SGHRS, CDR2 YFSETQ. The CDR3 consists of 14 residues. The CDR3 DNA sequence: TGCGCCAGCAGCCGGACAGGGGGCATGGAGACCCAGTACTTC. Its protein is CASSRTGGMETQYF.

This clonotype showed up many times. This chain uses TRBV4-1 with TRBJ2-1; no definite D call. CDR3 length equals 16 residues. Germline V gene lookup returns CDR1 MGHRA and CDR2 YSYEKL. V was shortened by 0 bases and J by 0 bases, with 9 bases between the two germline ends. Here the CDR3 DNA reads TGCGCCAGCAGCCAAGATAAAAGAAGCTCCTACAATGAGCAGTTCTTC. It codes for CASSQDKRSSYNEQFF.